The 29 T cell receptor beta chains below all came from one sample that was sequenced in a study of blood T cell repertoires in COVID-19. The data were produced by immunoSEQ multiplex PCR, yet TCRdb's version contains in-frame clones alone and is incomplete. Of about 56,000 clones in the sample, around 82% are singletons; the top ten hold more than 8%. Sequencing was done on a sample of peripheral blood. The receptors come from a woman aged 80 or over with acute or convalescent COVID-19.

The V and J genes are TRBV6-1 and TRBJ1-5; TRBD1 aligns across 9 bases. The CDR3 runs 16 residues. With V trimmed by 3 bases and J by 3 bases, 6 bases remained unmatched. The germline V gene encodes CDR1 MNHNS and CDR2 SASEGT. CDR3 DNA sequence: TGTGCCAGCAGTGACCCGGACAGGGGATACAATCAGCCCCAGCATTTT. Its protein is CASSDPDRGYNQPQHF.

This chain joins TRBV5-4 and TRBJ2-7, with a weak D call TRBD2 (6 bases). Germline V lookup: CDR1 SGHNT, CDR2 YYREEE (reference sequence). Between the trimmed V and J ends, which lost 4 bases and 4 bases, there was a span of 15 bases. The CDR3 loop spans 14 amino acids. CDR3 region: CASSRGALDYEQYF. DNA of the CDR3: TGTGCCAGCAGCCGCGGGGCGCTGGATTACGAGCAGTACTTC. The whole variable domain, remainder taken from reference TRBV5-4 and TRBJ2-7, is ETGVTQSPTHLIKTRGQQVTLRCSSQSGHNTVSWYQQALGQGPQFIFQYYREEENGRGNFPPRFSGLQFPNYSSELNVNALELDDSALYLCASSRGALDYEQYFGPGTRLTVT.

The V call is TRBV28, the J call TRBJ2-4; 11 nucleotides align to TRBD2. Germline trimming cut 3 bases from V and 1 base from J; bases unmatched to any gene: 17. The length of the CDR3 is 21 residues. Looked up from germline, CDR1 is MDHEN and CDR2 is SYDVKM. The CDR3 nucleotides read TGTGCCAGCAGTTTTTCTCGCTTCTTAGCGGGGGGGCTGTCTGCCAAAAACATTCAGTACTTC. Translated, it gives CASSFSRFLAGGLSAKNIQYF.

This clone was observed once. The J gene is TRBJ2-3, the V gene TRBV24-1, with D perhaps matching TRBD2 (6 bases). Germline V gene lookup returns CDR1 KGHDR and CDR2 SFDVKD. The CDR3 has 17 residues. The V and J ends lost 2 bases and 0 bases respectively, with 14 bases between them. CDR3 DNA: TGTGCCACCAGTGATTATACCGGGACTGCGAGCACAGATACGCAGTATTTT. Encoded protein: CATSDYTGTASTDTQYF.

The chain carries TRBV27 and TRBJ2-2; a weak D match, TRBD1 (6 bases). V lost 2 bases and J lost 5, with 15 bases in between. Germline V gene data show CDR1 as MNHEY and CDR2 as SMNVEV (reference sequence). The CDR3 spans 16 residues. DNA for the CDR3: TGTGCCAGCAGTTTAGGGTCAGGGGTTTGGACCGGGGAGCTGTTTTTT. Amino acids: CASSLGSGVWTGELFF.

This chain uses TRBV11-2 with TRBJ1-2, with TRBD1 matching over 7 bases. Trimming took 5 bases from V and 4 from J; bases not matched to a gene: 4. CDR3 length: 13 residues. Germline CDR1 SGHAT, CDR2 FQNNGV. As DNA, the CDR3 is TGTGCCAGCAGCCCGGGACAGAGCTATGGCTACACCTTC. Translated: CASSPGQSYGYTF.

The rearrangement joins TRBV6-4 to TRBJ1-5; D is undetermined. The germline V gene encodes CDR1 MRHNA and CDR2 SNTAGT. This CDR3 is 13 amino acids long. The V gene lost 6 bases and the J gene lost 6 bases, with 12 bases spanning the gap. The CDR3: CASSALGGQPQHF. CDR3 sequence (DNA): TGTGCCAGCAGCGCCTTGGGAGGTCAGCCCCAGCATTTT.

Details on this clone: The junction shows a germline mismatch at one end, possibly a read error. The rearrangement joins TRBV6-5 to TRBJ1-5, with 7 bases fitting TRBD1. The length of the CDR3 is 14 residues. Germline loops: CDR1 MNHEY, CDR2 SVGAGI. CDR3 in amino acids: CASINRGSGQLQHF. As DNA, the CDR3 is TGTGCCAGCATAAACAGGGGATCAGGTCAGCTCCAGCATTTT.

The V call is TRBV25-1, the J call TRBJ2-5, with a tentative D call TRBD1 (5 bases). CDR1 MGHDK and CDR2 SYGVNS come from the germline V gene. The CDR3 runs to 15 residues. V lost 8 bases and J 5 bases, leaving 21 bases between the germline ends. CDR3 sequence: CASGSRQGPGETQYF. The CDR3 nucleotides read TGTGCCAGCGGTTCGCGGCAGGGCCCCGGGGAGACCCAGTACTTC.

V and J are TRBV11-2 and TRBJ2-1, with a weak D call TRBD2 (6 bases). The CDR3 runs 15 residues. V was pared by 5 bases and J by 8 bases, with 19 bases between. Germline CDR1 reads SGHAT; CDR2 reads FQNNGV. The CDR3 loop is CASSLGTFPGDEQFF. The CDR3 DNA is TGTGCCAGCAGCCTAGGGACTTTTCCGGGGGATGAGCAGTTCTTC.

This CDR3 reads CASSYFPLRSYNEQFF. CDR3 DNA sequence: TGTGCCAGCAGTTACTTCCCCCTCCGCTCCTACAATGAGCAGTTCTTC. The rearrangement uses TRBV6-5 and TRBJ2-1, with no clear D. The CDR3 has 16 amino acids. Germline V lookup: CDR1 MNHEY, CDR2 SVGAGI. V lost 1 base and J 0 bases, leaving 10 bases between the germline ends.

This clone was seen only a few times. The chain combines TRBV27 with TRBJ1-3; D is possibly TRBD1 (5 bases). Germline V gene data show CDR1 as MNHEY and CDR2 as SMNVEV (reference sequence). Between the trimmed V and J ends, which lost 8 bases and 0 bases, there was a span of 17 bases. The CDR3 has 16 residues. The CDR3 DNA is TGTGCCAGCCGGACGAGGCACAGGACCTCTGGAAACACCATATATTTT. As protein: CASRTRHRTSGNTIYF.

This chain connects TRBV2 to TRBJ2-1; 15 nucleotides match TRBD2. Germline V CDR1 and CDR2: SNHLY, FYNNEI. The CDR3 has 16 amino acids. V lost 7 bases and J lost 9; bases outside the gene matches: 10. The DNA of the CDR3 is TGTGCCAGCACGGCCCTGGGACTAGCGGGAGGCGGTGAGCAGTTCTTC. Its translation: CASTALGLAGGGEQFF. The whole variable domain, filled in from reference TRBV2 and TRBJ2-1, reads EPEVTQTPSHQVTQMGQEVILRCVPISNHLYFYWYRQILGQKVEFLVSFYNNEISEKSEIFDDQFSVERPDGSNFTLKIRSTKLEDSAMYFCASTALGLAGGGEQFFGPGTRLTVL.

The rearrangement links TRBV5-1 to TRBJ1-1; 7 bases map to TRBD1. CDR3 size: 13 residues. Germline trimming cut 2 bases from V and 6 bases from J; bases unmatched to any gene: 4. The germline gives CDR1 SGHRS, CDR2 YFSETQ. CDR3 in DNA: TGCGCCAGCAGCTTTAGACAGGGCTCTGAAGCTTTCTTT. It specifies CASSFRQGSEAFF. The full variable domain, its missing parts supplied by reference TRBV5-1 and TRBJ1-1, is KAGVTQTPRYLIKTRGQQVTLSCSPISGHRSVSWYQQTPGQGLQFLFEYFSETQRNKGNFPGRFSGRQFSNSRSEMNVSTLELGDSALYLCASSFRQGSEAFFGQGTRLTVV.

The CDR3 protein is CASRSSRDRDGYTF. DNA of the CDR3: TGTGCCAGCAGAAGCTCCCGGGACAGGGATGGCTACACCTTC. This rearrangement joins TRBV25-1 to TRBJ1-2; the match to TRBD1 covers 9 bases. CDR1 is MGHDK and CDR2 is SYGVNS in the germline V gene. The CDR3 extends over 14 amino acids. The ends lost 6 bases at V and 6 bases at J; junction bases unmatched: 8.

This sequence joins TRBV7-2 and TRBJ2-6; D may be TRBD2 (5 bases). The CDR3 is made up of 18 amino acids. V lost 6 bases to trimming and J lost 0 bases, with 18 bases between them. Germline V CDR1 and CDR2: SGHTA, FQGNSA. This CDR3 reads CASSSRAPYSSGANVLTF. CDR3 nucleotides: TGTGCCAGCAGTTCGAGGGCCCCCTATTCCTCTGGGGCCAACGTCCTGACTTTC. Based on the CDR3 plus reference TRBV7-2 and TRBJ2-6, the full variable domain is GAGVSQSPSNKVTEKGKDVELRCDPISGHTALYWYRQSLGQGLEFLIYFQGNSAPDKSGLPSDRFSAERTGGSVSTLTIQRTQQEDSAVYLCASSSRAPYSSGANVLTFGAGSRLTVL.

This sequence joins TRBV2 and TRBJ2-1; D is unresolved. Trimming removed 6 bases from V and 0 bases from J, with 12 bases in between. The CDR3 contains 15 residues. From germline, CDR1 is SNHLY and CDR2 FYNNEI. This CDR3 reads CASRATVSSYNEQFF. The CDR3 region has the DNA TGTGCCAGCAGGGCCACAGTTAGCTCCTACAATGAGCAGTTCTTC.

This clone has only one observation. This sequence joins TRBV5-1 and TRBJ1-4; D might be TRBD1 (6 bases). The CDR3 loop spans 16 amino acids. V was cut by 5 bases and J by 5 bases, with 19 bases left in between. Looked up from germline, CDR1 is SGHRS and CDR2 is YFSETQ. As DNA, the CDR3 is TGCGCCAGCAGGATCTTCACAGGGAGGGGAAATGAAAAACTGTTTTTT. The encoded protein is CASRIFTGRGNEKLFF.

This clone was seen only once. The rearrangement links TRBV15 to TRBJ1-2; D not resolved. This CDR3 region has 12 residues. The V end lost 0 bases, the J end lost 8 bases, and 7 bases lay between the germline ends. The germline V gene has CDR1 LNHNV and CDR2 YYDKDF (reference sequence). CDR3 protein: CATSRDLVGYTF. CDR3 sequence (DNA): TGTGCCACCAGCAGAGATCTTGTCGGCTACACCTTC.

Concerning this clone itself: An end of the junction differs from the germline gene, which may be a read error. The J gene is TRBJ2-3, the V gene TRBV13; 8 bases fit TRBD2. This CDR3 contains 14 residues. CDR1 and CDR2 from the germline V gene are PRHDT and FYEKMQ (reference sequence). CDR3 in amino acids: CASSPRTSRDTQYF. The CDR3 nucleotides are TGTGCCAGCAGCCCACGGACTAGCAGAGATACGCAGTATTTT.

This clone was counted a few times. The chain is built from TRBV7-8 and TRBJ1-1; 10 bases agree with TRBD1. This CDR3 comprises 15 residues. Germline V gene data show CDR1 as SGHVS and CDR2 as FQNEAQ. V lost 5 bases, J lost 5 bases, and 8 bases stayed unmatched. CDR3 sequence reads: CASSLKGQGLTEAFF. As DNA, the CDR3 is TGTGCCAGCAGCCTTAAGGGACAGGGGTTAACTGAAGCTTTCTTT. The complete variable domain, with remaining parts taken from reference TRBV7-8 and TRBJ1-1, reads GAGVSQSPRYKVAKRGQDVALRCDPISGHVSLFWYQQALGQGPEFLTYFQNEAQLDKSGLPSDRFFAERPEGSVSTLKIQRTQQEDSAVYLCASSLKGQGLTEAFFGQGTRLTVV.

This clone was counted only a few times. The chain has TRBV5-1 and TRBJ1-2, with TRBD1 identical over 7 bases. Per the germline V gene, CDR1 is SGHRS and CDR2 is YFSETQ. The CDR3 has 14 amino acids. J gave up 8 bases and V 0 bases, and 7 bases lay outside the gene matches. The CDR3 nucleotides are TGCGCCAGCAGCTTGGGACAGGGTCTCGGGGGCTACACCTTC. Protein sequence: CASSLGQGLGGYTF.

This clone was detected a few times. CDR3: CASSLESTGSNTEAFF. As DNA, the CDR3 is TGTGCCAGCAGCTTAGAGTCTACGGGATCGAACACTGAAGCTTTCTTT. V gene TRBV11-3 combines with J gene TRBJ1-1; no definite D call. Trimming stripped 0 bases from V and 1 base from J, with 12 bases between. The CDR3 sequence is 16 residues long. The germline gives CDR1 SGHNT, CDR2 YENEEA.

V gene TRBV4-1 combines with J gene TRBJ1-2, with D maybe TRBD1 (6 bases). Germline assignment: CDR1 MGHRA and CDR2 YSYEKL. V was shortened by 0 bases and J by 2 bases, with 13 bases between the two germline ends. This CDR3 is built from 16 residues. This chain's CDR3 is CASSQDWAGENYGYTF. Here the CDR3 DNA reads TGCGCCAGCAGCCAAGATTGGGCAGGGGAAAACTATGGCTACACCTTC.

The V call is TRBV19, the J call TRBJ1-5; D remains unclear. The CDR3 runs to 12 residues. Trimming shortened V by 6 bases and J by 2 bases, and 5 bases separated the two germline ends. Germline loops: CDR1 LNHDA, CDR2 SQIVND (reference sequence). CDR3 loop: CASRGGNQPQHF. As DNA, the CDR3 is TGTGCCAGTAGGGGCGGCAATCAGCCCCAGCATTTT.

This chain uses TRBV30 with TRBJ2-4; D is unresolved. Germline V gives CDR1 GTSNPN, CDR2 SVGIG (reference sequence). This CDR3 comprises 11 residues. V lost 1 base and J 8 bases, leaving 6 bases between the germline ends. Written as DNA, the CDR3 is TGTGCCTGGAGTGGAGAAGACATTCAGTACTTC. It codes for CAWSGEDIQYF.

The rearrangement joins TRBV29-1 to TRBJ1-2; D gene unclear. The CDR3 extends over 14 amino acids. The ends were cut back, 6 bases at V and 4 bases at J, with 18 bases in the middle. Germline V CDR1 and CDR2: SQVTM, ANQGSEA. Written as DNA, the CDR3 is TGCAGCGTGGCCCAGGACTTAGGCCCCTATGGCTACACCTTC. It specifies CSVAQDLGPYGYTF.

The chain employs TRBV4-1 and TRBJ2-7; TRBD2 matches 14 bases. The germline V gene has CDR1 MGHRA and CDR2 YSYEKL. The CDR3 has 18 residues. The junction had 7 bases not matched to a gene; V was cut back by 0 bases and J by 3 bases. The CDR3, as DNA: TGCGCCAGCAGCCAAGATCTATTCGGACTAGCGGGAGGCTACGAGCAGTACTTC. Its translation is CASSQDLFGLAGGYEQYF.

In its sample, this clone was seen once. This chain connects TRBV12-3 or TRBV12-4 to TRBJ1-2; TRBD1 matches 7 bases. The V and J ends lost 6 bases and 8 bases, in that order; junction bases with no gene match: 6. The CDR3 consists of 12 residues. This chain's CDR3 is CASRGTERGYTF. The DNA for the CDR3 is TGTGCCAGCAGAGGGACAGAGCGGGGCTACACCTTC.